One sample yielded the 7 T cell receptor beta chains listed below, sequenced in a study of control samples from healthy donors and cancer patients. Libraries were prepared by immunoSEQ multiplex PCR; TCRdb keeps only in-frame clonotypes and omits some of them. The table records 170,000 or so clones, over 80% of them present only once. Specimen: blood. These receptors all stem from a man between 18 and 29 years old in good health.

J is TRBJ1-1 and V is TRBV3-1 (or the pseudogene TRBV3-2), with D uncertain. Trimming took 4 bases from V and 3 from J, leaving 9 bases between them. The CDR3 consists of 13 residues. Looked up from germline, CDR1 is LGHDT and CDR2 is YNNKEL (reference sequence). In DNA, the CDR3 is TGTGCCAGCAGCCCGAGCGCAGACACTGAAGCTTTCTTT. Amino acid sequence: CASSPSADTEAFF.

V usage is TRBV4-1 and J usage is TRBJ1-5; D is uncertain. The ends were cut back, 0 bases at V and 2 bases at J, with 11 bases in the middle. The germline gives CDR1 MGHRA, CDR2 YSYEKL. The CDR3 contains 16 residues. The CDR3, as DNA: TGCGCCAGCAGCCAAGATTACGGGGTGGGCAATCAGCCCCAGCATTTT. It translates to CASSQDYGVGNQPQHF.

V usage is TRBV19 and J usage is TRBJ1-1; TRBD1 matches at 8 bases. CDR3 length: 13 residues. V dropped 6 bases and J dropped 5; count of bases not matched to a gene: 5. Per the germline V gene, CDR1 is LNHDA and CDR2 is SQIVND (reference sequence). CDR3 sequence: CASRDRVVTEAFF. The DNA of the CDR3 is TGTGCCAGTAGGGACAGGGTGGTGACTGAAGCTTTCTTT.

The chain links TRBV14 to TRBJ2-3; D unclear. The CDR3 loop spans 16 amino acids. V lost 3 bases to trimming and J lost 4 bases, with 17 bases between them. Germline CDR1 reads SGHDN; CDR2 reads FVKESK. The chain's CDR3 is CASSQSPGRNSDTQYF. CDR3 in DNA: TGTGCCAGCAGCCAGTCACCGGGCAGAAATTCAGATACGCAGTATTTT.

J is TRBJ2-7 and V is TRBV10-3; 10 positions agree with TRBD1. The length of the CDR3 is 14 residues. Germline V gene data show CDR1 as ENHRY and CDR2 as SYGVKD. J lost 4 bases, V lost 1 base, and 1 base had no gene match. The CDR3 DNA reads TGTGCCATCAGTGAGTGGGACAGGGGTTACGAGCAGTACTTC. Its protein product is CAISEWDRGYEQYF.

The chain employs TRBV7-9 and TRBJ2-3, with 7 positions matching TRBD1. J was trimmed by 4 bases and V by 5 bases; bases with no gene match: 6. Germline CDR1 and CDR2: SEHNR and FQNEAQ (reference sequence). The CDR3 covers 14 residues. The CDR3 DNA is TGTGCCAGCAGCCGGACAACAGGGGCAGATACGCAGTATTTT. This encodes CASSRTTGADTQYF.

The CDR3 sequence: CASRQGAGTQYF. The CDR3, as DNA: TGTGCCAGCAGGCAGGGGGCTGGGACCCAGTACTTC. The chain couples TRBV6-5 to TRBJ2-5; 8 bases align to TRBD1. Germline CDR1 MNHEY, CDR2 SVGAGI. Trimming cost V 6 bases and J 7 bases; bases outside gene matches: 4. The CDR3 totals 12 residues.